The 6 T cell receptor beta chains below come from one sample, sequenced in a study of blood T cell repertoires in COVID-19. Sequenced by immunoSEQ multiplex PCR; TCRdb stores in-frame clones only, minus some. The sample includes 130,000 to 150,000 clones, over 80% of them seen just once. The specimen sequenced was peripheral blood. The receptor source for this set is a woman aged 35 to 49 with active or convalescent COVID-19.

The rearrangement joins TRBV27 to TRBJ2-7, with 8 bases lining up with TRBD1. Germline V gene data show CDR1 as MNHEY and CDR2 as SMNVEV (reference sequence). V dropped 6 bases and J dropped 5; count of bases not matched to a gene: 9. CDR3 size: 14 residues. CDR3 amino acids: CASRPGQAINEQYF. The DNA for the CDR3 is TGTGCCAGCAGGCCGGGACAGGCGATCAACGAGCAGTACTTC.

V and J are TRBV7-2 and TRBJ1-5; D ambiguous. CDR1 is SGHTA, CDR2 FQGNSA, per germline. Trimming pared 2 bases from V and 3 bases from J, leaving 8 bases between. This CDR3 is 14 amino acids long. The CDR3 here is CASSLRVSNQPQHF. The DNA of the CDR3 is TGTGCCAGCAGCTTACGAGTGTCCAATCAGCCCCAGCATTTT.

The chain combines TRBV12-5 with TRBJ2-6; 9 nucleotides align to TRBD2. V trimming: 2 bases; J trimming: 0 bases; junction bases outside the gene matches: 8. Looked up from germline, CDR1 is LGHNT and CDR2 is FRNRAP. The CDR3 is made up of 19 amino acids. The CDR3 DNA is TGTGCTAGTGGTTTGTATAGCGGGGGTAACCGCTCTGGGGCCAACGTCCTGACTTTC. This sequence encodes CASGLYSGGNRSGANVLTF.

This clone has a single count. The chain couples TRBV3-1 (or the pseudogene TRBV3-2) to TRBJ1-1, with D maybe TRBD1 (5 bases). The V gene's germline CDR1 is LGHDT and CDR2 YNNKEL (reference sequence). Trimming took off 4 bases at V and 1 base at J, with 10 bases between the two ends. The CDR3 is made up of 14 amino acids. As DNA, the CDR3 is TGTGCCAGCAGCCCGGGACTTCCGAACACTGAAGCTTTCTTT. Its protein product is CASSPGLPNTEAFF.

The chain uses TRBV7-2 and TRBJ1-6; TRBD1 might be the D (6 bases). Germline values: CDR1 SGHTA, CDR2 FQGNSA. This CDR3 has 15 residues. V shed 0 bases and J shed 7 bases, with 10 bases lying between them. CDR3 loop: CASSLAGGDNSPLHF. CDR3 nucleotides: TGTGCCAGCAGCTTAGCAGGGGGTGACAATTCACCCCTCCACTTT.

The chain has TRBV5-1 and TRBJ2-2; D perhaps matches TRBD1 (6 bases). The CDR3 has 14 residues. Trimming pared 4 bases from V and 4 bases from J, leaving 11 bases between. Germline V CDR1 and CDR2: SGHRS, YFSETQ. CDR3 sequence reads: CASSEGQITGELFF. The CDR3 DNA sequence: TGCGCCAGCAGCGAAGGACAGATCACCGGGGAGCTGTTTTTT.